This T cell receptor beta chain was observed in a study of neurological immune-mediated disorders (dated by TCRdb to between 2018 and 2021). Study-wide context: Peripheral blood TCR-beta repertoires from HTLV-I-associated myelopathy (HAM/TSP) patients, multiple sclerosis patients and healthy controls were compared by UMI-based sequencing. Technical triplicate libraries were sequenced to precisely calculate how much the frequency of each individual clone varied. The cohort included some 68 subjects: roughly 15 with HAM/TSP, some 34 with multiple sclerosis, and 20 or so healthy controls. Longitudinal samples, technical triplicates and paired sorted CD4+ and CD8+ T-cell subsets, alongside PBMC samples, were included among the roughly 97 TCR-beta libraries.

cDNA synthesis used template-switch 5'RACE with a primer carrying a 10-nucleotide random unique molecular identifier tagging each TCR transcript. Every sequencing run yielded over 200 million TCR-beta sequences covering 15-18 subjects. The RNeasy kit was used for extraction of total RNA. The KAPA Real-time Library Amplification kit was used to amplify TCR-beta VDJ regions with primers targeting the TCR constant region and the 5'RACE anchor. Sample indexes and Illumina adaptors were added in a first PCR, after which library yield was increased in a second PCR. After Ampure bead purification, the roughly 650 bp TCR product was size-selected on a 2% E-gel SizeSelection system. Before pooling, library quality was checked on a Bioanalyzer, concentration was measured with Qubit, and libraries were quantified with the Kapa Library Quantification kit. An Illumina HiSeq 2500 sequenced the libraries paired-end 2 x 150 bp. To increase sequence diversity, about 24-32% phiX was spiked into each library pool. The published analysis was carried out like this. The quality-filtered reads were processed with the UMI-based MiGEC pipeline, whose error correction step removed more than 90% of the raw TCR sequences. IMGT germline references were used for aligning VDJ genes, and each clonotype was defined as a unique CDR3 amino acid sequence together with its V-J genes. Clonal expansion, Shannon diversity, and CDR3 relatedness (CalcPairwiseDistances, ClusterSamples) were evaluated with VDJtools, and phylogenetic trees were built with CLCbio workbench. A clone was classed as expanded if it had 8 or more unique UMIs, a cutoff based on coefficient-of-variation modelling across technical triplicates. The public reads were reprocessed in TCRdb via fastp at Q25 and MiXCR, keeping in-frame beta chains. Identical CDR3 proteins give one entry, which carries the most common genes and DNA. The V and J calls follow TCRdb's processing rather than the paper's. The table for this sample lists some 30,000 distinct CDR3 sequences; 15% to 20% of them were counted only once. The top ten clonotypes cover roughly 5% of the sample.

Reading the label with the study, this specimen's time point is: technical triplicate 3. TCR libraries for sorted subsets were made from about 1 million sorted CD4+ or CD8+ T cells. Peripheral blood was subjected to Ficoll-Hypaque density gradient centrifugation to isolate PBMCs, which were then cryopreserved in liquid nitrogen. Paired sorted CD4+ and CD8+ subsets came from healthy controls, HAM/TSP patients and MS patients. Results the study describes overall, beyond this receptor: TCR clonal expansion was highest in HAM/TSP patients and lowest in MS patients, with MS patients falling below even healthy controls. No identical CDR3 amino acid sequences were found to be shared among expanded clones across subjects, suggesting that TCR-beta repertoires were private in all groups.

Taken from cysteine to phenylalanine, the CDR3 has 16 residues. Only the CDR3 DNA stays, 48 bases, in frame from base 1. CDR1 SQVTM and CDR2 ANQGSEA are derived from the germline V gene. From V the trimming removes 4 bases and from J it removes 6 bases, while the gene matches leave 13 bases of the junction unaccounted for. The table lists this clonotype with many counts. Which antigen it targets is not known. Base qualities are not recorded, but no much larger clone differs from it by a single base. The sequenced sample was CD4+ T cells from blood. The chain was built from TRBV29-1 and TRBJ1-2, and 11 bases in between align with TRBD1. This sequence originates from a female donor with HTLV-1-associated myelopathy (HAM/TSP). The bases read TGCAGCGTTGTGGACAGGGGGCGAGGGGAAGGTGATGGCTACACCTTC. Translated, this is CSVVDRGRGEGDGYTF. With all but the CDR3 taken from the reference TRBV29-1 and TRBJ1-2 genes, the full variable domain is: SAVISQKPSRDICQRGTSLTIQCQVDSQVTMMFWYRQQPGQSLTLIATANQGSEATYESGFVIDKFPISRPNLTFSTLTVSNMSPEDSSIYLCSVVDRGRGEGDGYTFGSGTRLTVV.